One sample yielded the 30 T cell receptor beta chains listed below, sequenced in a study of OX40 agonist ivuxolimab in advanced cancers. Receptors were amplified or captured by the immunoSEQ multiplex PCR assay. TCRdb retrieved this table from immuneACCESS and kept in-frame rearrangements only. Not all clones are present; in checked studies, unresolved V genes account for under half, and no reason is known for the remainder. In this sample the table shows tens of thousands of clones, 75% to 90% of which occur a single time. Jointly, the top ten make up 0.37% of the sample. The sequenced sample was CD4+ or CD8+ T cells sorted from blood, obtained in a trial of the OX40 agonist ivuxolimab. The receptors were gathered from an adult with an advanced solid tumor such as melanoma, head and neck, liver or kidney cancer.

The CDR3 nucleotides read TGTGCCAGTAGTATAGCAGCGGGAACGAACACCGGGGAGCTGTTTTTT. Residues: CASSIAAGTNTGELFF. The V gene is TRBV19, the J gene TRBJ2-2, with 7 bases identical to TRBD2. V lost 1 base to trimming and J lost 0 bases; unmatched junction nucleotides: 2. Germline V gene lookup returns CDR1 LNHDA and CDR2 SQIVND (reference sequence). CDR3 length equals 16 residues.

The chain recombines TRBV10-1 with TRBJ2-2; the D is unclear. The CDR3 covers 13 residues. Germline V CDR1 and CDR2: WNHNN, SYGVQD (reference sequence). V lost 3 bases and J lost 0, with 2 bases in between. CDR3 in DNA: TGCGCCAGCAGTGATACGAACACCGGGGAGCTGTTTTTT. Translation: CASSDTNTGELFF.

This rearrangement joins TRBV18 to TRBJ1-2; no firm D call. CDR3 size: 14 residues. The germline V gene encodes CDR1 KGHSH and CDR2 LQKENI. V lost 1 base and J 7 bases, leaving 13 bases between the germline ends. The CDR3 reads CASSPRAEPLGYTF. Here the CDR3 DNA reads TGTGCCAGCTCACCACGGGCGGAGCCCCTTGGCTACACCTTC.

This chain connects TRBV19 to TRBJ1-1; D is ambiguous. This CDR3 spans 15 amino acids. Germline CDR1 and CDR2: LNHDA and SQIVND (reference sequence). Trimming cost V 1 base and J 5 bases, with 14 bases left between them. CDR3 loop: CASSIGSGRWTEAFF. CDR3 in DNA: TGTGCCAGTAGTATAGGTAGCGGTAGGTGGACTGAAGCTTTCTTT.

The chain combines TRBV2 with TRBJ1-5; tentatively, D is TRBD1 (5 bases). The CDR3 length is 16 residues. Germline CDR1 is SNHLY and CDR2 is FYNNEI. Between the trimmed V and J ends, which lost 6 bases and 3 bases, there was a span of 18 bases. The CDR3: CASRPDGQGNNQPQHF. The DNA of the CDR3 is TGTGCCAGCAGACCCGATGGGCAGGGCAACAATCAGCCCCAGCATTTT.

The chain has TRBV28 and TRBJ2-7; unclear D gene. The length of the CDR3 is 11 residues. CDR1 is MDHEN, CDR2 SYDVKM, per germline. V lost 7 bases to trimming and J lost 2 bases, with 6 bases between them. CDR3: CASTQAYEQYF. The DNA of the CDR3 is TGTGCCAGCACCCAGGCCTACGAGCAGTACTTC. Looking up the rest from reference TRBV28 and TRBJ2-7 gives the full variable domain: DVKVTQSSRYLVKRTGEKVFLECVQDMDHENMFWYRQDPGLGLRLIYFSYDVKMKEKGDIPEGYSVSREKKERFSLILESASTNQTSMYLCASTQAYEQYFGPGTRLTVT.

The chain has TRBV19 and TRBJ2-2; tentative D call: TRBD1 (6 bases). This CDR3 has 19 amino acids. CDR1 and CDR2 from the germline V gene are LNHDA and SQIVND (reference sequence). V lost 5 bases to trimming and J lost 4 bases, with 26 bases between them. The CDR3 coding sequence is TGTGCCAGTAGTGCACATACAGGGTCTCTGGGAGTGGGCACCGGGGAGCTGTTTTTT. It codes for CASSAHTGSLGVGTGELFF.

This clone was found once. This sequence joins TRBV7-6 and TRBJ2-3; D is undetermined. This CDR3 is 13 amino acids long. V lost 1 base, J lost 3 bases, and 5 bases lay in between. The V gene's germline CDR1 is SGHVS and CDR2 FNYEAQ. This CDR3 reads CASSLERTDTQYF. The CDR3 DNA is TGTGCCAGCAGCTTAGAGAGAACAGATACGCAGTATTTT.

The rearrangement uses TRBV2 and TRBJ2-5; no reliable D call. The length of the CDR3 is 13 residues. The V gene's germline CDR1 is SNHLY and CDR2 FYNNEI. Trimming shortened V by 7 bases and J by 1 base, and 10 bases separated the two germline ends. CDR3 sequence: CASTQEIQETQYF. The DNA for the CDR3 is TGTGCCAGCACCCAGGAGATCCAAGAGACCCAGTACTTC.

This chain joins TRBV15 and TRBJ1-1; D ambiguous. CDR3 size: 14 residues. Germline lookup yields CDR1 LNHNV and CDR2 YYDKDF (reference sequence). Trimming cost V 0 bases and J 5 bases, with 10 bases left between them. CDR3 DNA sequence: TGTGCCACCAGCAGAGATTTGGGTTGGACTGAAGCTTTCTTT. It yields the protein CATSRDLGWTEAFF.

The chain has TRBV7-2 and TRBJ2-2; no clear D. Germline values: CDR1 SGHTA, CDR2 FQGNSA. V gave up 7 bases and J gave up 5 bases, with 14 bases separating them. CDR3 length: 14 amino acids. CDR3 in DNA: TGTGCCAGCATCACACAGAGAGGTACCGGGGAGCTGTTTTTT. Residues: CASITQRGTGELFF.

The chain recombines TRBV5-6 with TRBJ2-3; 10 bases agree with TRBD2. Germline V gene sequence: CDR1 SGHDT, CDR2 YYEEEE. V shed 6 bases and J 6 bases; nucleotides not matched to a gene: 10. This CDR3 comprises 15 residues. The CDR3 reads CASKIAGGEGDTQYF. CDR3 bases: TGTGCCAGCAAAATAGCGGGAGGCGAAGGGGATACGCAGTATTTT. The full variable domain, in which reference TRBV5-6 and TRBJ2-3 provide the parts outside the CDR3, is DAGVTQSPTHLIKTRGQQVTLRCSPKSGHDTVSWYQQALGQGPQFIFQYYEEEERQRGNFPDRFSGHQFPNYSSELNVNALLLGDSALYLCASKIAGGEGDTQYFGPGTRLTVL.

The J gene is TRBJ2-3, the V gene TRBV7-7; D is unresolved. V lost 5 bases to trimming and J lost 1 base, with 7 bases between them. This CDR3 is 13 amino acids long. The germline gives CDR1 SSHAT, CDR2 FNYEAQ (reference sequence). CDR3 protein: CASSASGTDTQYF. CDR3 nucleotide sequence: TGTGCCAGCAGCGCAAGCGGCACAGATACGCAGTATTTT.

This clone was counted between two and nine times. The J gene is TRBJ2-7, the V gene TRBV11-1; the D gene is possibly TRBD1 (6 bases). V lost 3 bases to trimming and J lost 3 bases, with 12 bases between them. The germline CDR1 and CDR2 sequences are SGHAT and FQDESV (reference sequence). The CDR3 sequence is 14 residues long. The chain's CDR3 is CASSFQTGIYEQYF. CDR3 bases: TGTGCCAGCAGCTTCCAGACAGGTATCTACGAGCAGTACTTC.

Written as DNA, the CDR3 is TGCAGCGTTGACGGGCCCGGCACAGATACGCAGTATTTT. Its translation is CSVDGPGTDTQYF. The chain uses TRBV29-1 and TRBJ2-3; no clear D gene. In germline, CDR1 is SQVTM, CDR2 ANQGSEA. The CDR3 loop spans 13 amino acids. The V end was cut by 3 bases, the J end by 1 base, with 8 bases between.

The V gene is TRBV5-4, the J gene TRBJ2-1, with a possible D match to TRBD2 (6 bases). The germline V and J ends were trimmed by 4 bases and 6 bases, with 20 bases remaining between them. The CDR3 has 16 amino acids. In germline, CDR1 is SGHNT, CDR2 YYREEE (reference sequence). For the CDR3, the DNA is TGTGCCAGCAGCCCCCGTCTGGAGGGACTCGGCAATGAGCAGTTCTTC. It translates to CASSPRLEGLGNEQFF.

The rearrangement uses TRBV15 and TRBJ2-3; D is perhaps TRBD1 (6 bases). Per the germline V gene, CDR1 is LNHNV and CDR2 is YYDKDF (reference sequence). The CDR3 consists of 16 residues. V lost 1 base and J lost 3, with 14 bases in between. The CDR3 here is CATSRGTGGLTDTQYF. The DNA of the CDR3 is TGTGCCACCAGCAGAGGTACTGGGGGCTTAACAGATACGCAGTATTTT.

The chain uses TRBV6-5 and TRBJ2-1; D call uncertain. V was clipped by 5 bases and J by 6 bases, with 11 bases between them. Germline assignment: CDR1 MNHEY and CDR2 SVGAGI. The CDR3 sequence is 13 residues long. The CDR3 loop reads CASSRCEANEQFF. CDR3 bases: TGTGCCAGCAGTCGTTGTGAGGCCAATGAGCAGTTCTTC.

This chain links TRBV6-1 with TRBJ2-1; TRBD1 might be the D (5 bases). V was pared by 2 bases and J by 6 bases, with 14 bases between. Germline V gene sequence: CDR1 MNHNS, CDR2 SASEGT. CDR3 length equals 15 residues. The CDR3 bases are TGTGCCAGCAGTGAAAGAAAGGCTAGGGGCAATGAGCAGTTCTTC. This gives the protein CASSERKARGNEQFF.

The rearrangement joins TRBV30 to TRBJ2-7, with a weak D call TRBD2 (6 bases). The germline gives CDR1 GTSNPN, CDR2 SVGIG (reference sequence). This CDR3 spans 15 amino acids. V gave up 3 bases and J gave up 1 base, with 16 bases separating them. The CDR3 loop reads CAWRSSGGISYEQYF. CDR3 sequence (DNA): TGTGCCTGGAGGTCCTCTGGGGGGATTTCCTACGAGCAGTACTTC. Looking up the rest from reference TRBV30 and TRBJ2-7 gives the full variable domain: SQTIHQWPATLVQPVGSPLSLECTVEGTSNPNLYWYRQAAGRGLQLLFYSVGIGQISSEVPQNLSASRPQDRQFILSSKKLLLSDSGFYLCAWRSSGGISYEQYFGPGTRLTVT.

The chain combines TRBV7-9 with TRBJ2-3; TRBD1 or TRBD2 may be the D gene (5 bases each). V was trimmed by 5 bases and J by 2 bases, leaving 20 bases between them. The CDR3 has 17 amino acids. Germline values: CDR1 SEHNR, CDR2 FQNEAQ (reference sequence). The CDR3 is CASSASLGLGDTDTQYF. The CDR3 bases are TGTGCCAGCAGCGCAAGCTTAGGACTGGGGGACACAGATACGCAGTATTTT.

This clone appeared a few times. The J gene is TRBJ1-2, the V gene TRBV7-9; weak D call: TRBD1 (6 bases). This CDR3 spans 13 amino acids. Trimming removed 5 bases from V and 2 bases from J, with 9 bases in between. The germline V gene has CDR1 SEHNR and CDR2 FQNEAQ (reference sequence). CDR3 residues: CASSHGQNYGYTF. The CDR3 DNA sequence: TGTGCCAGCAGCCACGGACAGAACTATGGCTACACCTTC.

CDR3 DNA: TGTGCCAGTACCGAGGAGATCAGGGGTGAAGCTTTCTTT. Translating it yields CASTEEIRGEAFF. This chain connects TRBV2 to TRBJ1-1; D perhaps matches TRBD1 (6 bases). Trimming shortened V by 9 bases and J by 7 bases, and 18 bases separated the two germline ends. CDR1 is SNHLY, CDR2 FYNNEI, per germline. CDR3 length: 13 amino acids. The variable domain in full, with the rest retrieved from reference TRBV2 and TRBJ1-1, is EPEVTQTPSHQVTQMGQEVILRCVPISNHLYFYWYRQILGQKVEFLVSFYNNEISEKSEIFDDQFSVERPDGSNFTLKIRSTKLEDSAMYFCASTEEIRGEAFFGQGTRLTVV.

The J gene is TRBJ1-5, the V gene TRBV5-5, with 7 nucleotides matching TRBD1. The J segment lost 6 bases and the V segment lost 5 bases, leaving 5 bases of the junction unmatched. Germline V CDR1 and CDR2: SGHKS, YYEKEE (reference sequence). The CDR3 totals 13 residues. CDR3 region: CASRKTGTQPQHF. In DNA, the CDR3 is TGTGCCAGCAGAAAGACAGGGACTCAGCCCCAGCATTTT.

The rearrangement uses TRBV2 and TRBJ2-5; the D is unclear. Trimming shortened V by 6 bases and J by 9 bases, and 11 bases separated the two germline ends. Germline CDR1 is SNHLY and CDR2 is FYNNEI. CDR3 length equals 11 residues. The CDR3 spells CASRGGEAQYF. CDR3 nucleotides: TGTGCCAGCAGGGGCGGCGAGGCCCAGTACTTC.

This chain links TRBV9 with TRBJ2-5; D might be TRBD2 (5 bases). The CDR3 is 14 residues long. Germline assignment: CDR1 SGDLS and CDR2 YYNGEE. V shed 5 bases and J shed 2 bases, with 13 bases lying between them. CDR3 in DNA: TGTGCCAGCAGTCATCCCGGGGTACAAGAGACCCAGTACTTC. This translates into CASSHPGVQETQYF.

This clone was seen more than once but under ten times. The gene calls are TRBV6-1 and TRBJ2-2, with 10 bases fitting TRBD1. The ends lost 5 bases at V and 4 bases at J; junction bases unmatched: 1. Germline V gene lookup returns CDR1 MNHNS and CDR2 SASEGT. There are 14 residues in the CDR3. CDR3 sequence (DNA): TGTGCCAGCAGTAGGGACAGGGGCACCGGGGAGCTGTTTTTT. As protein: CASSRDRGTGELFF.

The chain combines TRBV18 with TRBJ1-1; the D gene is possibly TRBD1 (5 bases). CDR3 size: 14 residues. The germline V and J ends were trimmed by 4 bases and 0 bases, with 9 bases remaining between them. Germline V CDR1 and CDR2: KGHSH, LQKENI. Here the CDR3 DNA reads TGTGCCAGCTCACGTCAGGGAATGAACACTGAAGCTTTCTTT. The encoded protein is CASSRQGMNTEAFF. Based on the CDR3 plus reference TRBV18 and TRBJ1-1, the full variable domain is NAGVMQNPRHLVRRRGQEARLRCSPMKGHSHVYWYRQLPEEGLKFMVYLQKENIIDESGMPKERFSAEFPKEGPSILRIQQVVRGDSAAYFCASSRQGMNTEAFFGQGTRLTVV.

This clone has just a few counts. The V gene is TRBV6-1, the J gene TRBJ2-7; TRBD1 agrees at 8 bases. Trimming removed 2 bases from V and 6 bases from J; junction bases left unmatched: 6. Germline loops: CDR1 MNHNS, CDR2 SASEGT. The CDR3 is made up of 14 amino acids. In DNA form, the CDR3 reads TGTGCCAGCAGTGAAAGGGCAGGGGGCGGCGAGCAGTACTTC. Amino acid sequence: CASSERAGGGEQYF.

The V gene is TRBV4-3, the J gene TRBJ2-3; 7 nucleotides agree with TRBD2. Germline CDR1 LGHNA, CDR2 YSLEER. The trim removed 1 base at V and 6 bases at J, leaving 10 bases unmatched. This CDR3 has 16 amino acids. For the CDR3, the DNA is TGCGCCAGCAGCCAAGTCGGGGACTACCCTTTTGATACGCAGTATTTT. This translates into CASSQVGDYPFDTQYF.